Below, 9 T cell receptor beta chains from the same sample are listed, as sequenced in a study of human T cells and chemical hapten exposure. TCRdb analysed the RACE reads with MiXCR anew, one entry per CDR3 protein. The sample carries over 300,000 distinct CDR3 sequences, 4.5% to 6% recorded once. Regarding time point: pre-sensitization, week 0. The treatment: therapeutic diphenylcyclopropenone sensitization with weekly scalp DPC. Source: whole blood, taken in connection with sensitization to the hapten diphenylcyclopropenone (DPC). All receptors derive from a woman between 45 and 65 years old with alopecia areata. Some clones in this sample may be carry-over from other donors' samples.

This clonotype was seen a few times. This sequence joins TRBV6-2 or TRBV6-3 and TRBJ1-2; D call uncertain. In germline, CDR1 is MNHEY, CDR2 SVGEGT. V was pared by 2 bases and J by 6 bases, with 10 bases between. There are 13 residues in the CDR3. Written as DNA, the CDR3 is TGTGCCAGCAGTTACAGGGATATGAATGGCTACACCTTC. This codes for CASSYRDMNGYTF.

This chain uses TRBV29-1 with TRBJ1-1; no reliable D call. V lost 4 bases and J lost 2, with 8 bases in between. The CDR3 has 12 amino acids. The germline CDR1 and CDR2 sequences are SQVTM and ANQGSEA. In DNA form, the CDR3 reads TGCAGCGTTGGGCAGAGCAACACTGAAGCTTTCTTT. The encoded protein is CSVGQSNTEAFF.

This clonotype came up a few times. The chain recombines TRBV13 with TRBJ1-2; D is possibly TRBD1 (6 bases). Germline values: CDR1 PRHDT, CDR2 FYEKMQ (reference sequence). This CDR3 spans 15 amino acids. The ends were cut back, 0 bases at V and 2 bases at J, with 10 bases in the middle. In DNA, the CDR3 is TGTGCCAGCAGCTTAGGGACAGGAGTAAACTATGGCTACACCTTC. This codes for CASSLGTGVNYGYTF.

This clonotype was counted ten times or more. The J gene is TRBJ2-1, the V gene TRBV28; TRBD1 agrees at 9 bases. The germline V gene encodes CDR1 MDHEN and CDR2 SYDVKM. CDR3 length: 13 amino acids. Losses at the gene ends were 11 bases for V and 5 bases for J; bases not matched to a gene: 7. The CDR3 spells CALRDRANNEQFF. CDR3 DNA: TGTGCCCTGCGGGACAGGGCTAACAATGAGCAGTTCTTC.

The sample holds a few counts of this clonotype. The chain uses TRBV5-6 and TRBJ2-2, with 8 bases matching TRBD1. Germline V gene data show CDR1 as SGHDT and CDR2 as YYEEEE. Trimming removed 0 bases from V and 5 bases from J; junction bases left unmatched: 0. The CDR3 totals 14 residues. The CDR3 loop is CASSLGTGTGELFF. The CDR3 region has the DNA TGTGCCAGCAGCTTGGGGACAGGGACCGGGGAGCTGTTTTTT. Full variable domain (missing parts from reference TRBV5-6 and TRBJ2-2): DAGVTQSPTHLIKTRGQQVTLRCSPKSGHDTVSWYQQALGQGPQFIFQYYEEEERQRGNFPDRFSGHQFPNYSSELNVNALLLGDSALYLCASSLGTGTGELFFGEGSRLTVL.

This clonotype came up many times. The chain is built from TRBV5-1 and TRBJ2-5, with 7 bases that match TRBD1. Germline V CDR1 and CDR2: SGHRS, YFSETQ. V was pared by 3 bases and J by 2 bases, with 4 bases of the junction left unmatched. The CDR3 has 14 amino acids. The CDR3 is CASSSGQAQETQYF. The CDR3 region has the DNA TGCGCCAGCAGCTCCGGACAGGCTCAAGAGACCCAGTACTTC.

This clonotype was picked up many times. The CDR3 nucleotides are TGTGCCAGCAGTGAAGAAGGGGGAGGGGTTTACAATGAGCAGTTCTTC. It is translated as CASSEEGGGVYNEQFF. V is TRBV2 and J is TRBJ2-1; maybe TRBD2 (7 bases). The CDR3 spans 16 residues. Germline V gene data show CDR1 as SNHLY and CDR2 as FYNNEI. Trimming removed 1 base from V and 4 bases from J, with 14 bases in between.

This clonotype occurred many times. The chain's CDR3 is CASSVAQGEGSYEQYF. The CDR3 DNA is TGTGCCAGCAGCGTAGCTCAGGGTGAGGGCTCCTACGAGCAGTACTTC. The chain carries TRBV9 and TRBJ2-7; D may correspond to TRBD1 or TRBD2 (5 bases each). CDR3 length equals 16 residues. Per germline, CDR1 SGDLS and CDR2 YYNGEE. The V and J ends lost 0 bases and 0 bases respectively, with 13 bases between them.

The genes are TRBV4-2 and TRBJ2-3; 11 bases match TRBD2. V was clipped by 10 bases and J by 2 bases; unmatched bases: 5. The CDR3 spans 14 residues. CDR1 is LGHNA and CDR2 is YNFKEQ in the germline V gene. The CDR3 spells CATGTSGVTDTQYF. The DNA of the CDR3 is TGTGCCACCGGGACTAGCGGAGTCACAGATACGCAGTATTTT.